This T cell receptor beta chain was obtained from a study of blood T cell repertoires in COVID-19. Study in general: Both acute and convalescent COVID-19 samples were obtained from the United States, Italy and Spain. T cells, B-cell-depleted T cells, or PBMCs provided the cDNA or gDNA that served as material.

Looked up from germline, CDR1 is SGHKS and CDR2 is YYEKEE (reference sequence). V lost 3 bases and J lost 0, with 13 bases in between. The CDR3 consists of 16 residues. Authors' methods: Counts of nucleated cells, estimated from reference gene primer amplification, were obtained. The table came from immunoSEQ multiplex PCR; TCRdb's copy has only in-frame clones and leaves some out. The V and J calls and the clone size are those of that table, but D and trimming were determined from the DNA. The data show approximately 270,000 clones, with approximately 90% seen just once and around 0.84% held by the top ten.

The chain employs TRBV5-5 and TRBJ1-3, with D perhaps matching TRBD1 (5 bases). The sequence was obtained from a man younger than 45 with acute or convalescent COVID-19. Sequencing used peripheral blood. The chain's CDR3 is CASSSGAGYSGNTIYF. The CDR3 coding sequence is TGTGCCAGCAGCTCCGGGGCGGGGTACTCTGGAAACACCATATATTTT.